The 8 T cell receptor beta chains presented below share a single source sample, sequenced in a study of neoadjuvant anti-PD-1 for oral cavity cancer. Method: immunoSEQ multiplex PCR; TCRdb's copy keeps in-frame clones and lacks some. This sample has 80,000 to 95,000 clones, with 84% found just once. The material sequenced was PBMCs, taken before nivolumab (anti-PD-1) treatment. The source is a person between 40 and 80 years old with oral cavity squamous cell carcinoma.

In this sample, this clone turned up once. The chain joins TRBV11-2 to TRBJ2-7; 8 nucleotides match TRBD2. The germline V gene has CDR1 SGHAT and CDR2 FQNNGV. With 5 bases clipped from V and 7 bases from J, the junction kept 7 bases outside the gene matches. CDR3 length equals 13 residues. DNA for the CDR3: TGTGCCAGCAGCCCGACTAGCGTGGGGGAGCAGTACTTC. Protein product: CASSPTSVGEQYF.

The chain is built from TRBV7-8 and TRBJ2-3; 7 bases agree with TRBD1. CDR3 length: 15 residues. The ends lost 3 bases at V and 0 bases at J; junction bases unmatched: 3. Germline V gene data show CDR1 as SGHVS and CDR2 as FQNEAQ. CDR3 DNA: TGTGCCAGCAGCTTTGGGACAGCAAGCACAGATACGCAGTATTTT. Translation gives CASSFGTASTDTQYF.

The chain couples TRBV18 to TRBJ2-5; TRBD2 agrees at 10 bases. V lost 5 bases, J lost 0 bases, and 3 bases stayed unmatched. This CDR3 has 15 residues. Germline V gene sequence: CDR1 KGHSH, CDR2 LQKENI. The CDR3: CASSGTSVDQETQYF. The CDR3 coding sequence is TGTGCCAGCTCAGGGACTAGCGTGGACCAAGAGACCCAGTACTTC.

The V gene is TRBV11-2, the J gene TRBJ2-7; 14 bases line up with TRBD2. Germline V gene lookup returns CDR1 SGHAT and CDR2 FQNNGV. V was clipped by 1 base and J by 4 bases; unmatched bases: 9. This CDR3 has 18 residues. CDR3 nucleotide sequence: TGTGCCAGCAGCTTAGCGACCGGGGGACTAGCGGGAGTGTACGAGCAGTACTTC. Translated, it gives CASSLATGGLAGVYEQYF.

The chain couples TRBV27 to TRBJ2-3; D gene unclear. The germline V gene encodes CDR1 MNHEY and CDR2 SMNVEV (reference sequence). The CDR3 covers 15 residues. Trimming took off 3 bases at V and 0 bases at J, with 10 bases between the two ends. The CDR3, as DNA: TGTGCCAGCAGTTTGAGAGGTAGCAGCACAGATACGCAGTATTTT. It yields the protein CASSLRGSSTDTQYF.

The count of this clone is one. The chain is built from TRBV7-6 and TRBJ2-3; 12 nucleotides match TRBD2. CDR1 and CDR2 from the germline V gene are SGHVS and FNYEAQ. The V gene end was trimmed by 4 bases and the J gene end by 6 bases; junction bases not matched to a gene: 8. This CDR3 region has 16 residues. CDR3 amino acids: CASSSMTSGGRDTQYF. The CDR3 DNA follows: TGTGCCAGCAGCTCCATGACTAGCGGGGGCCGGGATACGCAGTATTTT. Looking up the rest from reference TRBV7-6 and TRBJ2-3 gives the full variable domain: GAGVSQSPRYKVTKRGQDVALRCDPISGHVSLYWYRQALGQGPEFLTYFNYEAQQDKSGLPNDRFSAERPEGSISTLTIQRTEQRDSAMYRCASSSMTSGGRDTQYFGPGTRLTVL.

The V gene is TRBV7-9, the J gene TRBJ2-7; TRBD1 matches at 9 bases. Unmatched junction bases numbered 7, after V lost 5 bases and J lost 2 bases. The CDR3 loop spans 15 amino acids. Germline assignment: CDR1 SEHNR and CDR2 FQNEAQ (reference sequence). CDR3 protein: CASSPWTGDAYEQYF. DNA of the CDR3: TGTGCCAGCAGCCCATGGACAGGGGACGCCTACGAGCAGTACTTC.

The rearrangement uses TRBV5-1 and TRBJ1-4; 9 positions agree with TRBD1. V gave up 7 bases and J gave up 6 bases; unmatched junction bases: 4. Per germline, CDR1 SGHRS and CDR2 YFSETQ. The CDR3 covers 13 residues. The CDR3 loop reads CASGRQGDEKLFF. The CDR3 DNA follows: TGCGCCAGCGGCAGACAGGGGGATGAAAAACTGTTTTTT.